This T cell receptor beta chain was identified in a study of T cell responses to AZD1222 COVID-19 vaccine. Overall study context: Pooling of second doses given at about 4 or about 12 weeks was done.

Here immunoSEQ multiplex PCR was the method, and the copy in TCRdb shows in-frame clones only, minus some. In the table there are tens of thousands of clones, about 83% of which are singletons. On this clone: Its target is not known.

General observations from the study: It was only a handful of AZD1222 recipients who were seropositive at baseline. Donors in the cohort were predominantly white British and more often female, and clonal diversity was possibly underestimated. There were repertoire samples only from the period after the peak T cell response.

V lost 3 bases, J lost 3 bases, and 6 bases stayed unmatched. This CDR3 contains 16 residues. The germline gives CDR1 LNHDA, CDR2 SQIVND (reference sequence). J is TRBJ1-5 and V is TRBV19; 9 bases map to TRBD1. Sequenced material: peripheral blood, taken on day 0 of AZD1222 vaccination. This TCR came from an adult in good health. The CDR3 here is CASSIWGQGDNQPQHF. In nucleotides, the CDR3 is TGTGCCAGTAGTATTTGGGGACAGGGAGACAATCAGCCCCAGCATTTT.